This paragraph reports one T cell receptor (beta chain). What it binds is unknown. Drawing of blood for sampling happened at baseline, at cycle 4 day 1, and at cycle 7 day 1. This sample stems from a study of OX40 agonist ivuxolimab in advanced cancers. Study as a whole: Patients with prior anti-PD-1, anti-PD-L1 or anti-CTLA-4 therapy were eligible; approximately 40% had some.

The method was immunoSEQ multiplex PCR; TCRdb's version includes in-frame clones alone and lacks a portion of them. The profile shows approximately 50,000 clones, 88% of them singletons. Findings of the study overall: Circulating CD4+ and CD8+ T cells showed clonal expansion by week 6 at 0.1 to 3.0 mg/kg. Patients with a partial response at 0.1-3.0 mg/kg had among the lowest clonal expansion.

Germline CDR1 SGHDT, CDR2 YYEEEE. CDR3 size: 18 residues. V was cut by 0 bases and J by 0 bases, with 15 bases left in between. The receptor was derived from an adult with an advanced solid tumor such as melanoma, head and neck, liver or kidney cancer. The chain joins TRBV5-6 to TRBJ1-4; D perhaps matches TRBD1 (6 bases). This sample comprised CD4+ or CD8+ T cells sorted from blood, obtained in a trial of the OX40 agonist ivuxolimab. The CDR3 spells CASSLEIDRKPTNEKLFF. The CDR3 coding sequence is TGTGCCAGCAGCTTGGAAATCGACAGGAAACCAACTAATGAAAAACTGTTTTTT.